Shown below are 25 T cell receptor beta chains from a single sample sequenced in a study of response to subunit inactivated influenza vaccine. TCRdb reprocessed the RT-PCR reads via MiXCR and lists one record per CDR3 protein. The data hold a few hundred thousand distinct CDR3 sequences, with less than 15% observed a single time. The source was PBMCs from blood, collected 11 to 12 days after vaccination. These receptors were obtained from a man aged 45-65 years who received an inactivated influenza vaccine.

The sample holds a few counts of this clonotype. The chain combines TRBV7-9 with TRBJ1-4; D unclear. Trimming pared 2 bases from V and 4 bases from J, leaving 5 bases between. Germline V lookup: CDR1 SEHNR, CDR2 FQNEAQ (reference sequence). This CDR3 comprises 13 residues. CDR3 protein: CASSLSVNEKLFF. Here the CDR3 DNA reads TGTGCCAGCAGCTTATCTGTTAATGAAAAACTGTTTTTT.

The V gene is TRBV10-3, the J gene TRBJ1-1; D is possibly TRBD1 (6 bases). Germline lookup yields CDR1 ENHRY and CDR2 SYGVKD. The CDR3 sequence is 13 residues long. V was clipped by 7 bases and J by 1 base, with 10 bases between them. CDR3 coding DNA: TGTGCCATCAATAACAGGGAGAACACTGAAGCTTTCTTT. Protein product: CAINNRENTEAFF.

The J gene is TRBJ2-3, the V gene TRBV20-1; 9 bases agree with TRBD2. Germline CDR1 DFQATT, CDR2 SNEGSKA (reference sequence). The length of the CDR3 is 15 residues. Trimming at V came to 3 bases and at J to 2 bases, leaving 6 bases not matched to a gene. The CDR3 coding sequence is TGCAGTGCTAGTTGGCGGGGGGGAGTCACAGATACGCAGTATTTT. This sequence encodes CSASWRGGVTDTQYF.

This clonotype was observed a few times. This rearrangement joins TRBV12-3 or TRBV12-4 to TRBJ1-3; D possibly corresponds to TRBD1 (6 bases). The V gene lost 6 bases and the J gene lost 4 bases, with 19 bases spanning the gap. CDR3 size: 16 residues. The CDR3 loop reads CASSPLLGARGNTIYF. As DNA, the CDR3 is TGTGCCAGCAGCCCTCTTTTGGGGGCCCGAGGAAACACCATATATTTT.

CDR3 residues: CASSDLGTQYF. CDR3 sequence (DNA): TGTGCCAGCAGTGACCTGGGGACCCAGTACTTC. The chain couples TRBV25-1 to TRBJ2-5; no firm D call. Germline-derived CDR1 and CDR2 are MGHDK and SYGVNS. This CDR3 spans 11 amino acids. Trimming cost V 3 bases and J 7 bases, with 6 bases left between them. Variable domain in full (rest from reference TRBV25-1 and TRBJ2-5): EADIYQTPRYLVIGTGKKITLECSQTMGHDKMYWYQQDPGMELHLIHYSYGVNSTEKGDLSSESTVSRIRTEHFPLTLESARPSHTSQYLCASSDLGTQYFGPGTRLLVL.

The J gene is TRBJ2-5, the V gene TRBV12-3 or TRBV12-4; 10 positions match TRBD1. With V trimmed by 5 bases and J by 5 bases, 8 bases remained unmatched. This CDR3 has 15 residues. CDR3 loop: CASSNPGTGDETQYF. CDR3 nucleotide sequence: TGTGCCAGCAGTAACCCCGGGACAGGGGACGAGACCCAGTACTTC.

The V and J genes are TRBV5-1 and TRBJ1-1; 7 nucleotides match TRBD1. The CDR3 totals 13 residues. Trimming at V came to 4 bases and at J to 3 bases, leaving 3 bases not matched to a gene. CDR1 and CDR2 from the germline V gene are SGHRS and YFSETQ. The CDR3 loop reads CASSETGDTEAFF. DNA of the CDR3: TGCGCCAGCAGCGAAACAGGGGACACTGAAGCTTTCTTT.

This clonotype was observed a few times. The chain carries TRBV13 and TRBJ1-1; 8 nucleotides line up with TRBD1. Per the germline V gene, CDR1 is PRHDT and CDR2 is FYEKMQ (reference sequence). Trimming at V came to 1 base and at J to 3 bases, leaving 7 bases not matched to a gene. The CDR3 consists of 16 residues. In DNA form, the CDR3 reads TGTGCCAGCAGCTTAGTTTCGGCAGGGGGCCACACTGAAGCTTTCTTT. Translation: CASSLVSAGGHTEAFF.

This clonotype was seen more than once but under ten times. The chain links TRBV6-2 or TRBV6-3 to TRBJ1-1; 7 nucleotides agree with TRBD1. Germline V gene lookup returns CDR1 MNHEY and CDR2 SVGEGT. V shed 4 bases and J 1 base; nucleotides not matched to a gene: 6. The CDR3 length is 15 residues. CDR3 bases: TGTGCCAGCAGTTCCGACAGGGTGGGGAACACTGAAGCTTTCTTT. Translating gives CASSSDRVGNTEAFF.

CDR3 nucleotide sequence: TGTGCCAGCAGTGACAGGACATACGGCTATGGCTACACCTTC. This sequence encodes CASSDRTYGYGYTF. This chain uses TRBV2 with TRBJ1-2, with D perhaps TRBD1 (5 bases). Germline values: CDR1 SNHLY, CDR2 FYNNEI. Trimming shortened V by 3 bases and J by 4 bases, and 12 bases separated the two germline ends. This CDR3 is 14 amino acids long.

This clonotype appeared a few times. CDR3 sequence (DNA): TGTGCCAGCAGCTTACGTACGGGCCCAGAGACCCAGTACTTC. Its translation: CASSLRTGPETQYF. J is TRBJ2-5 and V is TRBV7-6; D unclear. The ends were cut back, 2 bases at V and 4 bases at J, with 11 bases in the middle. The CDR3 spans 14 residues. Germline-derived CDR1 and CDR2 are SGHVS and FNYEAQ.

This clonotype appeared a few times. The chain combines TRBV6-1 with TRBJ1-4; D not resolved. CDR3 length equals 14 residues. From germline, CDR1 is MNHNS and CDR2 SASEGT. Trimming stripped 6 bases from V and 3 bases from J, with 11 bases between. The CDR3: CASRLAGSNEKLFF. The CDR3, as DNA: TGTGCCAGCAGACTAGCCGGGTCTAATGAAAAACTGTTTTTT.

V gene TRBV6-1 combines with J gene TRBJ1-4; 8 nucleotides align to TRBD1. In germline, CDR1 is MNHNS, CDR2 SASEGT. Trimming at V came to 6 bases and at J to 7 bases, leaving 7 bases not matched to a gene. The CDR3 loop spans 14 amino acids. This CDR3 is CASRGTGLVEKLFF. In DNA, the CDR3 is TGTGCCAGCAGGGGGACAGGACTTGTTGAAAAACTGTTTTTT.

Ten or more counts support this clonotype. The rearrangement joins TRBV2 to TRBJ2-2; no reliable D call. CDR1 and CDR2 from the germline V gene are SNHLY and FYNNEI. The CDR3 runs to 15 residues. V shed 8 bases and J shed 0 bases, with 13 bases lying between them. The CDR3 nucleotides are TGTGCCAGCTCCCCGGATTCGTCGAACACCGGGGAGCTGTTTTTT. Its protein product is CASSPDSSNTGELFF.

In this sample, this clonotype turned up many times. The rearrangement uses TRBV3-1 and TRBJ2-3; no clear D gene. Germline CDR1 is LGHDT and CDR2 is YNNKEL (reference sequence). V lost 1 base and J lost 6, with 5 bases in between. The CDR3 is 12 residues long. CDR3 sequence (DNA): TGTGCCAGCAGCCAAGTGAGGGATACGCAGTATTTT. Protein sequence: CASSQVRDTQYF.

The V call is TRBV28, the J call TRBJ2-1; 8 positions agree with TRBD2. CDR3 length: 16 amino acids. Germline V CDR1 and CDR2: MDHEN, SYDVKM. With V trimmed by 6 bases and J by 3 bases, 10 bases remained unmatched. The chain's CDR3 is CASSRPPGGDYNEQFF. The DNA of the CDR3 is TGTGCCAGCAGCCGACCTCCGGGAGGGGACTACAATGAGCAGTTCTTC.

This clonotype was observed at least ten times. The CDR3 reads CASSPPGPRANVLTF. CDR3 in DNA: TGTGCCAGCAGTCCTCCGGGACCCAGGGCCAACGTCCTGACTTTC. The rearrangement links TRBV12-3 or TRBV12-4 to TRBJ2-6; D could derive from TRBD1 or TRBD2 (5 bases each). The CDR3 covers 15 residues. Trimming removed 5 bases at V and 5 bases at J, with 13 bases between.

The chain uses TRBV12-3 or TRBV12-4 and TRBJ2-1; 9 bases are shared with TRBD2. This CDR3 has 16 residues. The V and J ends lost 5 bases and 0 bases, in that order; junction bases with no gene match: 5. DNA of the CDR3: TGTGCCAGCAGTCCTCTAGCGGGACGCTCCTACAATGAGCAGTTCTTC. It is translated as CASSPLAGRSYNEQFF.

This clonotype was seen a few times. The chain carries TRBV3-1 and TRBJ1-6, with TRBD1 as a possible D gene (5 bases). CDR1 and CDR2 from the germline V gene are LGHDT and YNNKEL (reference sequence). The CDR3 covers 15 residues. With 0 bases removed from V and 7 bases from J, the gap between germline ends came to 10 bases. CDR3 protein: CASSQDKGINSPLHF. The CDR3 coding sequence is TGTGCCAGCAGCCAAGATAAGGGGATCAATTCACCCCTCCACTTT.

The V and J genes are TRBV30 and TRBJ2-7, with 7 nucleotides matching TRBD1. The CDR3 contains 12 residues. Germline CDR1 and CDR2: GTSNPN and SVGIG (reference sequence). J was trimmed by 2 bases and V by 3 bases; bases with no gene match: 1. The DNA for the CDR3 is TGTGCCTGGAGCGGGACAGCCTACGAGCAGTACTTC. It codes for CAWSGTAYEQYF.

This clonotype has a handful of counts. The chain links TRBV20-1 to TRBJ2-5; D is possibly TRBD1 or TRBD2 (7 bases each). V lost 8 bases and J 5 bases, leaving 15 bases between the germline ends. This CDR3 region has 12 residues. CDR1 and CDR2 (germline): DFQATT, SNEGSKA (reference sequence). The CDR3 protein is CSPREGAETQYF. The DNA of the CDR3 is TGCAGTCCAAGGGAGGGGGCGGAGACCCAGTACTTC.

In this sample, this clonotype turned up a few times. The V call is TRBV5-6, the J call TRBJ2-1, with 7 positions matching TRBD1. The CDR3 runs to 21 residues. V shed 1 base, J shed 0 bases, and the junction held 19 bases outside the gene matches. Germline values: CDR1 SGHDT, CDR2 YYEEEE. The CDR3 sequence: CASSLWSPGTALGGSYNEQFF. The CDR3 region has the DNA TGTGCCAGCAGCTTGTGGTCCCCCGGGACAGCCTTAGGGGGCTCCTACAATGAGCAGTTCTTC.

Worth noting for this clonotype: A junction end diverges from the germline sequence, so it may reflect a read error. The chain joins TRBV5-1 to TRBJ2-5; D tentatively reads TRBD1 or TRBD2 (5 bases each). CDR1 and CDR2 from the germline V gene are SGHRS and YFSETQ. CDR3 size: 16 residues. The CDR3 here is CASSLPPLDPTGTEYF. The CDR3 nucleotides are TGCGCCAGCAGCTTACCACCATTGGACCCAACGGGGACCGAGTACTTC.

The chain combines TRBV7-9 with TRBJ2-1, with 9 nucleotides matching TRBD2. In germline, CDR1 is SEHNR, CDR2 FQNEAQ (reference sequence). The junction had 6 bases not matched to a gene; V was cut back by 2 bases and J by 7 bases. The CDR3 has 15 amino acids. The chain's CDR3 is CASSLPGLASNEQFF. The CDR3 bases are TGTGCCAGCAGCTTACCCGGACTAGCGTCGAATGAGCAGTTCTTC.

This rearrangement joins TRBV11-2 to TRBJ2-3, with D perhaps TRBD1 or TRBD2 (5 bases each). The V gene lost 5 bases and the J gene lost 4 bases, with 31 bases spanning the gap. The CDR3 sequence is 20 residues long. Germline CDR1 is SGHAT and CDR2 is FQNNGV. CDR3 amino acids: CASSPSRGLAQIGEADTQYF. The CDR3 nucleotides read TGTGCCAGCAGCCCTAGTAGGGGTCTAGCACAGATAGGAGAAGCAGATACGCAGTATTTT.